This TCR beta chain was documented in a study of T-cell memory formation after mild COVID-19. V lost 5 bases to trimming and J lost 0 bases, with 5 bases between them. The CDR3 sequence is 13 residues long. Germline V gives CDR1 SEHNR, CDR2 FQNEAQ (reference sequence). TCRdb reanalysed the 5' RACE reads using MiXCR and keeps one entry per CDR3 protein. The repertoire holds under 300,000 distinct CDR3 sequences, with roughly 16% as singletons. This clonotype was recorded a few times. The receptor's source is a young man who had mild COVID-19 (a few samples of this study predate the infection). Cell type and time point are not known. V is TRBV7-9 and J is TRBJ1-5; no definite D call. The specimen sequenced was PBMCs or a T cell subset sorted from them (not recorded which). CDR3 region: CASSRSSNQPQHF. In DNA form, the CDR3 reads TGTGCCAGCAGCCGCAGTAGCAATCAGCCCCAGCATTTT.